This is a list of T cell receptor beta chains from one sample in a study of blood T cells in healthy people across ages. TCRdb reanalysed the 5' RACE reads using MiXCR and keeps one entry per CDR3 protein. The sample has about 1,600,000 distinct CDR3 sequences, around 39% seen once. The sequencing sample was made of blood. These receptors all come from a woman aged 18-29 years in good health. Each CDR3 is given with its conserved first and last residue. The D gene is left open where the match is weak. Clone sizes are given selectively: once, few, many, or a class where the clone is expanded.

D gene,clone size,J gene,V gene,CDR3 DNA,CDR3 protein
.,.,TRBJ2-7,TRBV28,TGTGCCAGCAGTTTGATAGCCACCTCCTACGAGCAGTACTTC,CASSLIATSYEQYF
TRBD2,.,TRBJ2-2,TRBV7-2,TGTGCCAGCAGCTGGGGGACTAGCGGGACAGGGGAGCTGTTTTTT,CASSWGTSGTGELFF
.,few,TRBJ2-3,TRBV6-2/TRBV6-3,TGTGCCAGCAGTTACTCGATGAGGGAGTTGGCAGATACGCAGTATTTT,CASSYSMRELADTQYF
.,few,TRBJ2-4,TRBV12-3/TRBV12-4,TGTGCCAGCAGTTTATCTCGGGGGCGGGTGGCCAAAAACATTCAGTACTTC,CASSLSRGRVAKNIQYF
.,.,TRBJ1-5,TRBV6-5,TGTGCCAGCAGTTACTCTTCCCCCCATCTATACGGCAATCAGCCCCAGCATTTT,CASSYSSPHLYGNQPQHF
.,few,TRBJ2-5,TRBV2,TGTGCCAGCAGTGGGGATAGCGCGGTTCAAGAGACCCAGTACTTC,CASSGDSAVQETQYF
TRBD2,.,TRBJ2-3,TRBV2,TGTGCCAGCAGTGATGTGGGCGGGAGCGTCTCAGATACGCAGTATTTT,CASSDVGGSVSDTQYF
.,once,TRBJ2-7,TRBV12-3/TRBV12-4,TGTGCCAGCGGATTAGGGGACGGACGGTACAATGAGCAGTACTTC,CASGLGDGRYNEQYF
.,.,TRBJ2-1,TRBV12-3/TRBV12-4,TGTGCCAGCAGTTCTTACAGCCTCAACAATGAGCAGTTCTTC,CASSSYSLNNEQFF
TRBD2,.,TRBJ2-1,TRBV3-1,TGTGCCAGCAGCCCAGCTAGCGGGGGATCCAATGAGCAGTTCTTC,CASSPASGGSNEQFF
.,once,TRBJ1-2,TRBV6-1,TGTGCCAGCAGTGAGGGCAGAAACTTTGGCCACACCTTC,CASSEGRNFGHTF
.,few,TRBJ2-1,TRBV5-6,TGTGCCAGCAGCTTGACCCCCCCGGGGGCCAATGAGCAGTTCTTC,CASSLTPPGANEQFF
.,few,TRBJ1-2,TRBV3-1,TGTGCCAGCAGCCAAGAAAGCACAGCCCTCTATGGCTACACCTTC,CASSQESTALYGYTF
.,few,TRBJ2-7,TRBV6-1,TGTGCCAGCAGTGAAGCGTCAACAGGGTCCTACGAGCAGTACTTC,CASSEASTGSYEQYF
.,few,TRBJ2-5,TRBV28,TGTGCCACCGGACCCCCCAGGGAGACCCAGTACTTC,CATGPPRETQYF
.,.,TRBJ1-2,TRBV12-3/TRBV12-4,TGTGCCAGCAGTCCCCCCATGGGAGGCTACACCTTC,CASSPPMGGYTF
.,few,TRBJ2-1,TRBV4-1,TGCGCCAGCAGCCAAGTTCAGCCGGCAGAGACTACCTACAATGAGCAGTTCTTC,CASSQVQPAETTYNEQFF
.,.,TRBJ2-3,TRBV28,TGTGCCAGCACCGGACTAACAACAGATACGCAGTATTTT,CASTGLTTDTQYF
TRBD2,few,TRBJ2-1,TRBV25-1,TGTGCCAGCAGTGAATATTTTATGGCCGGGACTAGCGACCACAATGAGCAGTTCTTC,CASSEYFMAGTSDHNEQFF
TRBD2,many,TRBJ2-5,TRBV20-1,TGCAGTGTTGGGACTAGCGGGACAGAGACCCAGTACTTC,CSVGTSGTETQYF
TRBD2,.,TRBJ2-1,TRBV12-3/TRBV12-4,TGTGCCAGCAGTTTCGGCGGGGGGGCCCCCAATGAGCAGTTCTTC,CASSFGGGAPNEQFF
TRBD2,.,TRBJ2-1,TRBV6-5,TGTGCCAGCAGCCCCAGCGGGAGCATGAATGAGCAGTTCTTC,CASSPSGSMNEQFF
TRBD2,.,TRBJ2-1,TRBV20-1,TGCAGTGCTCCCCGGGGTAGCGGGAGAGCCAATGAGCAGTTCTTC,CSAPRGSGRANEQFF
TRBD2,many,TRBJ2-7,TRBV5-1,TGCGCCAGCAGCTTGGAACTAGCGGGAAACGAGCAGTACTTC,CASSLELAGNEQYF
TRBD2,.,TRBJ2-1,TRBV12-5,TGTGCTAGTGGTTCGACTAGCTCTCAAATGTTCTTC,CASGSTSSQMFF
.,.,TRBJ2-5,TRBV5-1,TGCGCCAGCAGCTTGGCCACACTAAAAGAGACCCAGTACTTC,CASSLATLKETQYF
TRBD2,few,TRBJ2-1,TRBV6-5,TGTGCCAGCAGTTACTCTAGCGGGAGGAAAAATGAGCAGTTCTTC,CASSYSSGRKNEQFF
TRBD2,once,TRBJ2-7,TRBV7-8,TGTGCCAGCAGCTTACCTAGCGGGGGGGCGAGCTCCTACAATGAGCAGTACTTC,CASSLPSGGASSYNEQYF
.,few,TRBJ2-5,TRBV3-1,TGTGCCAGCAGACCGACAGTTGAAGAGACCCAGTACTTC,CASRPTVEETQYF
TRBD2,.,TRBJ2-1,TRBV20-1,TGCAGTGCTAGAACGCTGCTAGCGGGGGAATACAATGAGCAGTTCTTC,CSARTLLAGEYNEQFF
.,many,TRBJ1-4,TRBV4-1,TGCGCCAGCAGCCAAGATTGGCAGGGCGCAGGAAAACTGTTTTTT,CASSQDWQGAGKLFF
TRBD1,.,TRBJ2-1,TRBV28,TGTGCCAGCAGTCCAACAGGGGGCGATGAGCAGTTCTTC,CASSPTGGDEQFF
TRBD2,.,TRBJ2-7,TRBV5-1,TGCGCCAGCAGCTCCAGACTAGCGGGAGGGGACAATGAGCAGTACTTC,CASSSRLAGGDNEQYF
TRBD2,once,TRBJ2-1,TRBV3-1,TGTGCCAGCAGCCAACAGGTTAGCGGGAGTTATGAGCAGTTCTTC,CASSQQVSGSYEQFF
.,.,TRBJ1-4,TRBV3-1,TGTGCCAGCAGCCCTACCCCGGGGCCTTCCCGCGGAAAACTGTTTTTT,CASSPTPGPSRGKLFF
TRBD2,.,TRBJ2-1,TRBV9,TGTGCCAGCAGCGTAGTAGGACTAGCGGGGGGTTTTGAGCAGTTCTTC,CASSVVGLAGGFEQFF
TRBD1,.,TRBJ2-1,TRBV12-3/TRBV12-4,TGTGCCAGCAGCATGACAGGGTCCGTCCACAATGAGCAGTTCTTC,CASSMTGSVHNEQFF
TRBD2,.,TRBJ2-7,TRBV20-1,TGCAGTGCTTCCGGACTAGCGGGAGTATCCGAGCAGTACTTC,CSASGLAGVSEQYF
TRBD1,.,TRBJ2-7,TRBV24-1,TGTGCACGGCAGGACAGGGGGCGTTGGAAGTACTTC,CARQDRGRWKYF
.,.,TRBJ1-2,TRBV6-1,TGTGCCAGCAGAAAAGAATCCACAGGTTACTATGGCTACACCTTC,CASRKESTGYYGYTF
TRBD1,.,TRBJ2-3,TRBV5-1,TGCGCCAGCAGCCCTACCCGGGACAGGGACCACACAGATACGCAGTATTTT,CASSPTRDRDHTDTQYF
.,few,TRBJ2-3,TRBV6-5,TGTGCCAGCAGTTACTCGATCCTGCTTACAGCCAAGGATACGCAGTATTTT,CASSYSILLTAKDTQYF
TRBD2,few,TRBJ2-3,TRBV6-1,TGTGCCAGCAGTGTTAGCGGGAGTGGTAAAACAGATACGCAGTATTTT,CASSVSGSGKTDTQYF
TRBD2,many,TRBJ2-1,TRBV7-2,TGTGCCAGCAGCCTAGGACTAGCGGGGGGAAATGAGCAGTTCTTC,CASSLGLAGGNEQFF
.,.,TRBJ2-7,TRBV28,TGTGCCAGCAGTTTTTCAGACAAAGTCCTCTACGAGCAGTACTTC,CASSFSDKVLYEQYF
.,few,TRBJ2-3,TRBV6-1,TGTGCCAGCAGGGATACTACCACTTACTTCACAGATACGCAGTATTTT,CASRDTTTYFTDTQYF
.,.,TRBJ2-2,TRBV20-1,TGCAGTGCTAGAGAGCTAGCCAATATCGGGGAGCTGTTTTTT,CSARELANIGELFF
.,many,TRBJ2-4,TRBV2,TGTGCCAGCAGTGAAGCAGGAGTGGGCATTCAGTACTTC,CASSEAGVGIQYF
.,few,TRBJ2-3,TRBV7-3,TGTGCCAGCAGCCCCTCGGTCTCTAGCACAGATACGCAGTATTTT,CASSPSVSSTDTQYF
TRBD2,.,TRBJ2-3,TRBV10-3,TGTGCCATCACCTCCGGGACTAGCGGGAGTGAAGATACGCAGTATTTT,CAITSGTSGSEDTQYF
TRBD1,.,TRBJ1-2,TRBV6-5,TGTGCCAGCAGTTACTCAGCGGGGACAGGGATAGGGTTCTATGGCTACACCTTC,CASSYSAGTGIGFYGYTF
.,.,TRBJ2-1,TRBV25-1,TGTGCCAGCAGTGAATACGCGGCAGGCCAGGATGAGCAGTTCTTC,CASSEYAAGQDEQFF
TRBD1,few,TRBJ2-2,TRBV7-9,TGTGCCAGCAGCTTAACAGGACAGGGCTACACCGGGGAGCTGTTTTTT,CASSLTGQGYTGELFF